The 32 T cell receptor beta chains below come from one sample, sequenced in a study of T cell repertoires in cytomegalovirus infection. TCRdb re-called the reads through MiXCR, storing one row per CDR3 protein. Of around 740,000 distinct CDR3 sequences listed, about 40% are singletons. Input material: PBMCs. The origin of the receptors is a human donor in good health (CMV status not recorded). Some clones in this sample may be carry-over from other donors' samples.

Regarding this clonotype: A much larger clonotype is one base distant, so this may be a read error. A read error is likely, as this CDR3 ends without the conserved phenylalanine or tryptophan. The genes are TRBV7-6 and TRBJ1-2; D remains unclear. This CDR3 contains 14 residues. CDR1 is SGHVS and CDR2 is FNYEAQ in the germline V gene. Deletions cut 5 bases from V and 5 bases from J, with 15 bases between. Here the CDR3 reads CASSLESVRYGYTL. In DNA, the CDR3 is TGTGCCAGCAGCCTAGAGAGCGTTAGGTATGGCTACACCTTA.

The chain couples TRBV7-9 to TRBJ1-4, with 7 positions matching TRBD1. The CDR3 covers 15 residues. Germline loops: CDR1 SEHNR, CDR2 FQNEAQ (reference sequence). V lost 3 bases, J lost 0 bases, and 1 base stayed unmatched. Here the CDR3 reads CASSFGTATNEKLFF. As DNA, the CDR3 is TGTGCCAGCAGCTTCGGGACAGCAACTAATGAAAAACTGTTTTTT.

The sample holds many counts of this clonotype. This sequence joins TRBV19 and TRBJ2-1, with 8 bases fitting TRBD1. CDR1 and CDR2 from the germline V gene are LNHDA and SQIVND (reference sequence). This CDR3 has 13 residues. V dropped 9 bases and J dropped 5; count of bases not matched to a gene: 6. CDR3 amino acids: CASPGGMDNEQFF. The CDR3 nucleotides read TGTGCCAGCCCAGGGGGCATGGACAATGAGCAGTTCTTC. The full variable domain, rest sourced from reference TRBV19 and TRBJ2-1, is DGGITQSPKYLFRKEGQNVTLSCEQNLNHDAMYWYRQDPGQGLRLIYYSQIVNDFQKGDIAEGYSVSREKKESFPLTVTSAQKNPTAFYLCASPGGMDNEQFFGPGTRLTVL.

This clonotype was detected a few times. The rearrangement uses TRBV4-1 and TRBJ1-1, with 8 bases that match TRBD1. V was clipped by 1 base and J by 8 bases; unmatched bases: 6. There are 14 residues in the CDR3. CDR1 is MGHRA and CDR2 is YSYEKL in the germline V gene. CDR3 loop: CASSQGTGFLEAFF. The CDR3 nucleotides read TGCGCCAGCAGCCAAGGGACAGGGTTTTTAGAAGCTTTCTTT.

This clonotype was seen more than once but under ten times. The chain is built from TRBV6-1 and TRBJ2-7; 7 nucleotides align to TRBD1. The V gene end was trimmed by 7 bases and the J gene end by 2 bases; junction bases not matched to a gene: 5. Germline V CDR1 and CDR2: MNHNS, SASEGT. CDR3 length: 13 amino acids. DNA for the CDR3: TGTGCCAGCACGTGGGACAGCCCCTACGAGCAGTACTTC. It specifies CASTWDSPYEQYF.

This sequence joins TRBV30 and TRBJ1-4; possibly TRBD1 for D (5 bases). Per the germline V gene, CDR1 is GTSNPN and CDR2 is SVGIG (reference sequence). V was clipped by 0 bases and J by 4 bases, with 9 bases between them. The CDR3 loop spans 14 amino acids. CDR3 amino acids: CAWSVGASNEKLFF. The CDR3, as DNA: TGTGCCTGGAGTGTCGGGGCCAGTAATGAAAAACTGTTTTTT.

There are many counts of this clonotype. The chain recombines TRBV28 with TRBJ1-3; the D gene is possibly TRBD1 (5 bases). Germline values: CDR1 MDHEN, CDR2 SYDVKM. The CDR3 has 14 amino acids. V gave up 1 base and J gave up 3 bases, with 7 bases separating them. The CDR3 region is CASSLSRVGNTIYF. CDR3 coding DNA: TGTGCCAGCAGTTTATCCAGGGTTGGAAACACCATATATTTT.

For this clonotype: The CDR3 does not close with the conserved phenylalanine or tryptophan, likely indicating a read error. This chain uses TRBV7-6 with TRBJ1-1, with 7 nucleotides matching TRBD1. Germline V gene sequence: CDR1 SGHVS, CDR2 FNYEAQ. This CDR3 contains 14 residues. Trimming at V came to 1 base and at J to 2 bases, leaving 1 base not matched to a gene. The CDR3 bases are TGTGCCAGCAGCTTAGACAGGGGTAACACTGAAGCTTTCTGT. This sequence encodes CASSLDRGNTEAFC.

Points on this clonotype: A much larger clone sits a single nucleotide away, making a read error possible. The chain joins TRBV7-2 to TRBJ1-5, with TRBD1 identical over 10 bases. CDR1 SGHTA and CDR2 FQGNSA come from the germline V gene. This CDR3 has 15 amino acids. The CDR3 reads CASSLGGQGSQPQRF. The DNA of the CDR3 is TGTGCCAGCAGCTTAGGGGGACAGGGGAGTCAGCCCCAGCGTTTT.

On this clonotype: One junction end does not reproduce the germline sequence, and a read error may be involved. The CDR3 loop is CVSSLVTQETQYF. In DNA form, the CDR3 reads TGTGTCAGCAGCTTAGTCACCCAAGAGACCCAGTACTTC. The genes are TRBV11-2 and TRBJ2-5; D ambiguous. CDR3 length equals 13 residues. CDR1 and CDR2 from the germline V gene are SGHAT and FQNNGV.

V gene TRBV2 combines with J gene TRBJ2-7, with 9 bases matching TRBD1. The CDR3 sequence is 13 residues long. Germline V gene lookup returns CDR1 SNHLY and CDR2 FYNNEI. Unmatched junction bases numbered 12, after V lost 11 bases and J lost 7 bases. CDR3 nucleotide sequence: TGTGCCTATTACGGGACAGGGCCGGGGGAGCAGTACTTC. It is translated as CAYYGTGPGEQYF. The whole variable domain, remainder taken from reference TRBV2 and TRBJ2-7, is EPEVTQTPSHQVTQMGQEVILRCVPISNHLYFYWYRQILGQKVEFLVSFYNNEISEKSEIFDDQFSVERPDGSNFTLKIRSTKLEDSAMYFCAYYGTGPGEQYFGPGTRLTVT.

The gene calls are TRBV19 and TRBJ1-2; 7 bases are shared with TRBD1. V lost 11 bases to trimming and J lost 5 bases; unmatched junction nucleotides: 11. The V gene's germline CDR1 is LNHDA and CDR2 SQIVND (reference sequence). The CDR3 is 13 residues long. CDR3 sequence (DNA): TGTGCCGGAGCTACAGGGGTGGGATATGGCTACACCTTC. Translated, it gives CAGATGVGYGYTF.

This clonotype was observed a handful of times. This sequence joins TRBV10-3 and TRBJ2-7, with D unresolved. The CDR3 is made up of 13 amino acids. Germline CDR1 and CDR2: ENHRY and SYGVKD. Between the trimmed V and J ends, which lost 0 bases and 7 bases, there was a span of 10 bases. The CDR3 protein is CAISESAQREQYF. In DNA, the CDR3 is TGTGCCATCAGTGAGTCGGCCCAACGGGAGCAGTACTTC.

This chain joins TRBV28 and TRBJ2-7, with D maybe TRBD1 (5 bases). V dropped 0 bases and J dropped 5 bases, with 17 bases sitting between them. Per germline, CDR1 MDHEN and CDR2 SYDVKM. The CDR3 covers 16 residues. This CDR3 is CASSLWSVGRVDEQYF. The DNA for the CDR3 is TGTGCCAGCAGTTTATGGTCGGTGGGCAGGGTGGACGAGCAGTACTTC.

The chain recombines TRBV19 with TRBJ2-1; 10 bases line up with TRBD1. The CDR3 runs to 17 residues. Germline trimming cut 5 bases from V and 7 bases from J; bases unmatched to any gene: 14. CDR1 is LNHDA, CDR2 SQIVND, per germline (reference sequence). The CDR3 region is CASSLGTGTGVRNEQFF. The CDR3 bases are TGTGCCAGTAGTCTCGGAACCGGGACAGGGGTCCGAAATGAGCAGTTCTTC.

The chain is built from TRBV12-3 or TRBV12-4 and TRBJ2-7, with D uncertain. The CDR3 runs to 12 residues. The V gene lost 5 bases and the J gene lost 3 bases, with 8 bases spanning the gap. This CDR3 reads CASSASLYEQYF. Written as DNA, the CDR3 is TGTGCCAGCAGTGCCAGTCTCTACGAGCAGTACTTC.

The chain uses TRBV20-1 and TRBJ2-1, with 9 nucleotides matching TRBD2. The CDR3 is made up of 15 amino acids. Germline V gene sequence: CDR1 DFQATT, CDR2 SNEGSKA (reference sequence). J gave up 6 bases and V 2 bases, and 8 bases lay outside the gene matches. CDR3 residues: CSARRTSEFRNEQFF. CDR3 DNA: TGCAGTGCTAGAAGGACTAGCGAGTTCCGCAATGAGCAGTTCTTC.

This clonotype was seen more than once but under ten times. This CDR3 reads CASSYSQVQIYEQYF. The DNA for the CDR3 is TGTGCCAGCAGTTACTCTCAGGTACAGATATACGAGCAGTACTTC. The chain joins TRBV6-8 to TRBJ2-7; D not resolved. The CDR3 contains 15 residues. Germline lookup yields CDR1 MNHGY and CDR2 SAAAGT. Trimming left V 0 bases short and J 4 bases short, with 13 bases between.

About this clonotype: A junction boundary mismatches the germline segment, possibly from a read error. V is TRBV15 and J is TRBJ2-7; 8 nucleotides agree with TRBD1. This CDR3 is built from 15 residues. Germline loops: CDR1 LNHNV, CDR2 YYDKDF (reference sequence). CDR3 coding DNA: TGTGTCACCAGCAGAGGGGGACAGGTCTACTACGAGCAGTACTTC. As protein: CVTSRGGQVYYEQYF.

This clonotype was found a few times. Since the CDR3 does not end with the conserved phenylalanine or tryptophan, this likely comes from a read error. The chain combines TRBV7-2 with TRBJ1-2, with a tentative D call TRBD1 (5 bases). With 0 bases removed from V and 6 bases from J, the gap between germline ends came to 11 bases. Per the germline V gene, CDR1 is SGHTA and CDR2 is FQGNSA. The CDR3 consists of 14 residues. CDR3 residues: CASSLAWQGNGYTL. The CDR3 DNA reads as TGTGCCAGCAGCTTAGCGTGGCAGGGAAATGGCTACACCTTA.

This chain connects TRBV28 to TRBJ2-4; TRBD2 might be the D (5 bases). The length of the CDR3 is 15 residues. V lost 7 bases to trimming and J lost 6 bases, with 19 bases between them. The germline gives CDR1 MDHEN, CDR2 SYDVKM. The CDR3 spells CASIKTRGLGNIQYF. The CDR3 region has the DNA TGTGCCAGCATTAAGACTCGGGGTCTAGGAAACATTCAGTACTTC.

J is TRBJ2-3 and V is TRBV29-1, with 15 bases matching TRBD2. Looked up from germline, CDR1 is SQVTM and CDR2 is ANQGSEA. With V trimmed by 4 bases and J by 1 base, 6 bases remained unmatched. The CDR3 is 17 residues long. The DNA of the CDR3 is TGCAGCGTTGGAGGACTAGCGGGAGGGCGTGGCACAGATACGCAGTATTTT. Protein product: CSVGGLAGGRGTDTQYF.

The sample holds a few counts of this clonotype. This chain uses TRBV11-1 with TRBJ2-7; 7 bases match TRBD1. V dropped 4 bases and J dropped 0; count of bases not matched to a gene: 6. This CDR3 has 15 residues. In germline, CDR1 is SGHAT, CDR2 FQDESV (reference sequence). CDR3 protein: CASSYTGTDSYEQYF. The CDR3 DNA reads as TGTGCCAGCAGCTACACCGGGACAGACTCCTACGAGCAGTACTTC.

This clonotype was seen repeatedly, ten times or more. V usage is TRBV19 and J usage is TRBJ2-7; 8 bases match TRBD2. The CDR3 contains 15 residues. From germline, CDR1 is LNHDA and CDR2 SQIVND (reference sequence). Losses at the gene ends were 0 bases for V and 6 bases for J; bases not matched to a gene: 7. CDR3 DNA: TGTGCCAGTAGTATAGAGCTTGCGGGAGGACTCGAGCAGTACTTC. It yields the protein CASSIELAGGLEQYF.

The rearrangement joins TRBV28 to TRBJ2-6, with D hard to call. CDR3 length equals 13 residues. Between the trimmed V and J ends, which lost 10 bases and 0 bases, there was a span of 7 bases. The V gene's germline CDR1 is MDHEN and CDR2 SYDVKM. DNA of the CDR3: TGTGCCACAACGGTCTCTGGGGCCAACGTCCTGACTTTC. Translating it yields CATTVSGANVLTF.

About this clonotype: A read error may be the cause here, since a much bigger clone is one base away. The V and J genes are TRBV14 and TRBJ2-7; D ambiguous. The germline CDR1 and CDR2 sequences are SGHDN and FVKESK. CDR3 length: 11 residues. The chain's CDR3 is CANSRNYEQYF. DNA for the CDR3: TGTGCCAACAGCCGCAACTACGAGCAGTACTTC.

The chain is built from TRBV6-5 and TRBJ1-3; no reliable D call. This CDR3 has 16 amino acids. The germline V gene encodes CDR1 MNHEY and CDR2 SVGAGI. V dropped 0 bases and J dropped 0 bases, with 9 bases sitting between them. CDR3 in DNA: TGTGCCAGCAGTTACTCGATAACGAGCTCTGGAAACACCATATATTTT. It yields the protein CASSYSITSSGNTIYF.

The chain has TRBV11-2 and TRBJ2-5, with D unclear. This CDR3 spans 15 amino acids. CDR1 is SGHAT, CDR2 FQNNGV, per germline. The V end lost 1 base, the J end lost 4 bases, and 13 bases lay between the germline ends. The CDR3 reads CASSLARSTTETQYF. Here the CDR3 DNA reads TGTGCCAGCAGCTTAGCCCGCAGTACGACAGAGACCCAGTACTTC.

The chain combines TRBV10-3 with TRBJ2-3; the D is unclear. CDR1 is ENHRY and CDR2 is SYGVKD in the germline V gene. The germline V and J ends were trimmed by 8 bases and 2 bases, with 14 bases remaining between them. The length of the CDR3 is 14 residues. CDR3 protein: CAIHAGRVTDTQYF. As DNA, the CDR3 is TGTGCCATCCACGCTGGGCGAGTCACAGATACGCAGTATTTT.

This clonotype was seen only a few times. V usage is TRBV6-5 and J usage is TRBJ1-4; no firm D call. There are 14 residues in the CDR3. Per germline, CDR1 MNHEY and CDR2 SVGAGI. Trimming pared 6 bases from V and 7 bases from J, leaving 15 bases between. CDR3 protein: CASSYSLKAEKLFF. DNA of the CDR3: TGTGCCAGCAGCTACAGCCTGAAGGCTGAAAAACTGTTTTTT.

J is TRBJ2-2 and V is TRBV19; no clear D. There are 13 residues in the CDR3. CDR1 is LNHDA, CDR2 SQIVND, per germline (reference sequence). V shed 2 bases and J shed 3 bases, with 4 bases lying between them. The CDR3 spells CASSIYDTGELFF. CDR3 nucleotide sequence: TGTGCCAGTAGTATATACGACACCGGGGAGCTGTTTTTT. The variable domain in full, with the rest retrieved from reference TRBV19 and TRBJ2-2, is DGGITQSPKYLFRKEGQNVTLSCEQNLNHDAMYWYRQDPGQGLRLIYYSQIVNDFQKGDIAEGYSVSREKKESFPLTVTSAQKNPTAFYLCASSIYDTGELFFGEGSRLTVL.

The chain combines TRBV29-1 with TRBJ2-1; D possibly corresponds to TRBD1 (6 bases). The V and J ends lost 3 bases and 9 bases respectively, with 15 bases between them. This CDR3 has 13 residues. CDR1 is SQVTM and CDR2 is ANQGSEA in the germline V gene. The CDR3 reads CSVEGHPSAEQFF. The CDR3 bases are TGCAGCGTTGAGGGACACCCGTCGGCTGAGCAGTTCTTC.